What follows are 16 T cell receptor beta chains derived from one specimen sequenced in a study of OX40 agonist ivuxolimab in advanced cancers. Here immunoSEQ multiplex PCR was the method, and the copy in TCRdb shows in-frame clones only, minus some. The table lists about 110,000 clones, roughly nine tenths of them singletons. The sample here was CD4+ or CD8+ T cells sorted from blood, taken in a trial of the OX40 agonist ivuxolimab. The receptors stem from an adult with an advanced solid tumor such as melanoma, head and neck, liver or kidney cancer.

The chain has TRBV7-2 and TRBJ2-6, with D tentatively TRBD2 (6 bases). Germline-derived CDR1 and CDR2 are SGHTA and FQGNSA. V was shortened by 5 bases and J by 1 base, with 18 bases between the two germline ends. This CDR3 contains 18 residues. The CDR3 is CASSPLSARGSGANVLTF. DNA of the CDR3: TGTGCCAGCAGCCCCCTATCGGCACGGGGGTCTGGGGCCAACGTCCTGACTTTC.

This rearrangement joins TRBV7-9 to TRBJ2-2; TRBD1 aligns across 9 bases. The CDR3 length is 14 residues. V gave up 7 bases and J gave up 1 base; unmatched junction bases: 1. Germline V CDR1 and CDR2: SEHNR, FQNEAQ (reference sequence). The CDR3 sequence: CASTGQGNTGELFF. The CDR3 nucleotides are TGTGCCAGCACGGGACAGGGGAACACCGGGGAGCTGTTTTTT. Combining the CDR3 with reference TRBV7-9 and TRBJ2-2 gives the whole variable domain DTGVSQNPRHKITKRGQNVTFRCDPISEHNRLYWYRQTLGQGPEFLTYFQNEAQLEKSRLLSDRFSAERPKGSFSTLEIQRTEQGDSAMYLCASTGQGNTGELFFGEGSRLTVL.

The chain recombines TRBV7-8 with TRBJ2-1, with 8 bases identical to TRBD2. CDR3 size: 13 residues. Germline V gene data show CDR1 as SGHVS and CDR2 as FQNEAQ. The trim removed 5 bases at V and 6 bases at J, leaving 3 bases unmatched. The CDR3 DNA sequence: TGTGCCAGCAGCCTCGGGACTAGCAATGAGCAGTTCTTC. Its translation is CASSLGTSNEQFF.

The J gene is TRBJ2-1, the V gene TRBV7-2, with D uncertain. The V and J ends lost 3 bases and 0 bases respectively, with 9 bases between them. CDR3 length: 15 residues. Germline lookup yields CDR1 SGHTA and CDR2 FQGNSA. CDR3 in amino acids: CASSFLRSSYNEQFF. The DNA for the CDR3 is TGTGCCAGCAGCTTTTTGCGGTCCTCCTACAATGAGCAGTTCTTC.

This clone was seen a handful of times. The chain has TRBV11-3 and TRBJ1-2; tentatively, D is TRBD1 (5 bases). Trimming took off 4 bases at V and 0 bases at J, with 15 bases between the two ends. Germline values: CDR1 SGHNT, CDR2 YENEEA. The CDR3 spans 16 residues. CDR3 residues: CASSSPGGIANYGYTF. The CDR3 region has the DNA TGTGCCAGCAGCTCCCCGGGGGGTATAGCTAACTATGGCTACACCTTC.

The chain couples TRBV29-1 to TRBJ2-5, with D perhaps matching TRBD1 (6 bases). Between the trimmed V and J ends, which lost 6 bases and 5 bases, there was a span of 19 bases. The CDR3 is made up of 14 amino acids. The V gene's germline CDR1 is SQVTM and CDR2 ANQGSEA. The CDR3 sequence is CSVMWDTATETQYF. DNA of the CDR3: TGCAGCGTCATGTGGGACACGGCAACGGAGACCCAGTACTTC.

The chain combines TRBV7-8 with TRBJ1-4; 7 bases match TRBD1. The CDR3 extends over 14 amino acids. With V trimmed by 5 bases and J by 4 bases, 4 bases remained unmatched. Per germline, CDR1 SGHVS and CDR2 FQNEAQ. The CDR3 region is CASSRDRDNEKLFF. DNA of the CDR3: TGTGCCAGCAGCCGGGACAGAGATAATGAAAAACTGTTTTTT.

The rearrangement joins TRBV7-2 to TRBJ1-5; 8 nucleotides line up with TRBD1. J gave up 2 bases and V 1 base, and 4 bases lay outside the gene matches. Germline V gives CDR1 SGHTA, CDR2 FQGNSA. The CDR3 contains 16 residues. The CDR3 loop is CASSLGDRGGNQPQHF. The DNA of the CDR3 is TGTGCCAGCAGCTTAGGAGACAGGGGAGGCAATCAGCCCCAGCATTTT.

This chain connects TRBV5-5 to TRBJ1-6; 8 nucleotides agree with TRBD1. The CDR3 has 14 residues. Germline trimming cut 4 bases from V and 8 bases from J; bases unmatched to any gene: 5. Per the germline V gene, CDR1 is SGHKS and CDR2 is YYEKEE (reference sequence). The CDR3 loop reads CASSEDRVDSPLHF. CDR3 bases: TGTGCCAGCAGCGAGGACAGGGTCGATTCACCCCTCCACTTT.

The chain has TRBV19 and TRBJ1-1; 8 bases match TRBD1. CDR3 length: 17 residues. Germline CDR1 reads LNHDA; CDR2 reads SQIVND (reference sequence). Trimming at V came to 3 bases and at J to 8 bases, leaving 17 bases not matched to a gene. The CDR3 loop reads CASSIHAGTGYTIEAFF. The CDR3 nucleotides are TGTGCCAGTAGTATTCACGCCGGGACAGGCTATACTATAGAAGCTTTCTTT.

Here the CDR3 reads CASSLDGGPDQETQYF. CDR3 nucleotides: TGTGCCAGCAGCTTGGATGGCGGTCCCGACCAAGAGACCCAGTACTTC. The genes are TRBV5-4 and TRBJ2-5; D gene ambiguous. The CDR3 has 16 amino acids. V was shortened by 0 bases and J by 0 bases, with 12 bases between the two germline ends. Germline V gene sequence: CDR1 SGHNT, CDR2 YYREEE (reference sequence). Looking up the rest from reference TRBV5-4 and TRBJ2-5 gives the full variable domain: ETGVTQSPTHLIKTRGQQVTLRCSSQSGHNTVSWYQQALGQGPQFIFQYYREEENGRGNFPPRFSGLQFPNYSSELNVNALELDDSALYLCASSLDGGPDQETQYFGPGTRLLVL.

Here the CDR3 reads CASSVGTSGRGETQYF. CDR3 in DNA: TGTGCCAGCAGCGTCGGGACTAGCGGGAGGGGAGAGACCCAGTACTTC. The gene calls are TRBV7-6 and TRBJ2-5; 16 nucleotides match TRBD2. The ends lost 5 bases at V and 4 bases at J; junction bases unmatched: 4. Germline CDR1 reads SGHVS; CDR2 reads FNYEAQ. This CDR3 has 16 amino acids. Complete variable domain (other parts from reference TRBV7-6 and TRBJ2-5): GAGVSQSPRYKVTKRGQDVALRCDPISGHVSLYWYRQALGQGPEFLTYFNYEAQQDKSGLPNDRFSAERPEGSISTLTIQRTEQRDSAMYRCASSVGTSGRGETQYFGPGTRLLVL.

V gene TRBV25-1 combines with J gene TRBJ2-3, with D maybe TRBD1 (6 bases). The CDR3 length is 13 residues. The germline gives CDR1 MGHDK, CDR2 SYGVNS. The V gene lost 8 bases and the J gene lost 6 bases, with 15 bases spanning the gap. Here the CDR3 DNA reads TGTGCCAGCCAACAAGCAGGGGTGGATACGCAGTATTTT. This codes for CASQQAGVDTQYF.

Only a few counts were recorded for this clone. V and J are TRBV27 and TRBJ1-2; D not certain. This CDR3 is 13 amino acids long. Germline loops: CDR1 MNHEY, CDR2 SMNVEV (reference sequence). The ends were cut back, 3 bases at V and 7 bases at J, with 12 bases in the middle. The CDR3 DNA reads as TGTGCCAGCAGTTTTGACACGAAGGGTGGCTACACCTTC. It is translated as CASSFDTKGGYTF.

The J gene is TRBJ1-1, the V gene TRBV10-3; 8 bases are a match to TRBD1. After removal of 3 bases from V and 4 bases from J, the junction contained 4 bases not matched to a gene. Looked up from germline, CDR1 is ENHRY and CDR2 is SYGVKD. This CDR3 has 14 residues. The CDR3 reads CAISDYTGGTEAFF. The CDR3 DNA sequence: TGTGCCATCAGTGATTACACAGGGGGCACTGAAGCTTTCTTT.

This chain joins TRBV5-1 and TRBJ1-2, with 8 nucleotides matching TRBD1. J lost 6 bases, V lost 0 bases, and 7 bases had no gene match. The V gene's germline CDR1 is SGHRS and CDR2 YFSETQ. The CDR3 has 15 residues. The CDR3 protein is CASSLGDRGVNGYTF. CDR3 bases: TGCGCCAGCAGCTTGGGCGACAGGGGCGTGAATGGCTACACCTTC. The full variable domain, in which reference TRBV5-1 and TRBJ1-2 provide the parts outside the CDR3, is KAGVTQTPRYLIKTRGQQVTLSCSPISGHRSVSWYQQTPGQGLQFLFEYFSETQRNKGNFPGRFSGRQFSNSRSEMNVSTLELGDSALYLCASSLGDRGVNGYTFGSGTRLTVV.